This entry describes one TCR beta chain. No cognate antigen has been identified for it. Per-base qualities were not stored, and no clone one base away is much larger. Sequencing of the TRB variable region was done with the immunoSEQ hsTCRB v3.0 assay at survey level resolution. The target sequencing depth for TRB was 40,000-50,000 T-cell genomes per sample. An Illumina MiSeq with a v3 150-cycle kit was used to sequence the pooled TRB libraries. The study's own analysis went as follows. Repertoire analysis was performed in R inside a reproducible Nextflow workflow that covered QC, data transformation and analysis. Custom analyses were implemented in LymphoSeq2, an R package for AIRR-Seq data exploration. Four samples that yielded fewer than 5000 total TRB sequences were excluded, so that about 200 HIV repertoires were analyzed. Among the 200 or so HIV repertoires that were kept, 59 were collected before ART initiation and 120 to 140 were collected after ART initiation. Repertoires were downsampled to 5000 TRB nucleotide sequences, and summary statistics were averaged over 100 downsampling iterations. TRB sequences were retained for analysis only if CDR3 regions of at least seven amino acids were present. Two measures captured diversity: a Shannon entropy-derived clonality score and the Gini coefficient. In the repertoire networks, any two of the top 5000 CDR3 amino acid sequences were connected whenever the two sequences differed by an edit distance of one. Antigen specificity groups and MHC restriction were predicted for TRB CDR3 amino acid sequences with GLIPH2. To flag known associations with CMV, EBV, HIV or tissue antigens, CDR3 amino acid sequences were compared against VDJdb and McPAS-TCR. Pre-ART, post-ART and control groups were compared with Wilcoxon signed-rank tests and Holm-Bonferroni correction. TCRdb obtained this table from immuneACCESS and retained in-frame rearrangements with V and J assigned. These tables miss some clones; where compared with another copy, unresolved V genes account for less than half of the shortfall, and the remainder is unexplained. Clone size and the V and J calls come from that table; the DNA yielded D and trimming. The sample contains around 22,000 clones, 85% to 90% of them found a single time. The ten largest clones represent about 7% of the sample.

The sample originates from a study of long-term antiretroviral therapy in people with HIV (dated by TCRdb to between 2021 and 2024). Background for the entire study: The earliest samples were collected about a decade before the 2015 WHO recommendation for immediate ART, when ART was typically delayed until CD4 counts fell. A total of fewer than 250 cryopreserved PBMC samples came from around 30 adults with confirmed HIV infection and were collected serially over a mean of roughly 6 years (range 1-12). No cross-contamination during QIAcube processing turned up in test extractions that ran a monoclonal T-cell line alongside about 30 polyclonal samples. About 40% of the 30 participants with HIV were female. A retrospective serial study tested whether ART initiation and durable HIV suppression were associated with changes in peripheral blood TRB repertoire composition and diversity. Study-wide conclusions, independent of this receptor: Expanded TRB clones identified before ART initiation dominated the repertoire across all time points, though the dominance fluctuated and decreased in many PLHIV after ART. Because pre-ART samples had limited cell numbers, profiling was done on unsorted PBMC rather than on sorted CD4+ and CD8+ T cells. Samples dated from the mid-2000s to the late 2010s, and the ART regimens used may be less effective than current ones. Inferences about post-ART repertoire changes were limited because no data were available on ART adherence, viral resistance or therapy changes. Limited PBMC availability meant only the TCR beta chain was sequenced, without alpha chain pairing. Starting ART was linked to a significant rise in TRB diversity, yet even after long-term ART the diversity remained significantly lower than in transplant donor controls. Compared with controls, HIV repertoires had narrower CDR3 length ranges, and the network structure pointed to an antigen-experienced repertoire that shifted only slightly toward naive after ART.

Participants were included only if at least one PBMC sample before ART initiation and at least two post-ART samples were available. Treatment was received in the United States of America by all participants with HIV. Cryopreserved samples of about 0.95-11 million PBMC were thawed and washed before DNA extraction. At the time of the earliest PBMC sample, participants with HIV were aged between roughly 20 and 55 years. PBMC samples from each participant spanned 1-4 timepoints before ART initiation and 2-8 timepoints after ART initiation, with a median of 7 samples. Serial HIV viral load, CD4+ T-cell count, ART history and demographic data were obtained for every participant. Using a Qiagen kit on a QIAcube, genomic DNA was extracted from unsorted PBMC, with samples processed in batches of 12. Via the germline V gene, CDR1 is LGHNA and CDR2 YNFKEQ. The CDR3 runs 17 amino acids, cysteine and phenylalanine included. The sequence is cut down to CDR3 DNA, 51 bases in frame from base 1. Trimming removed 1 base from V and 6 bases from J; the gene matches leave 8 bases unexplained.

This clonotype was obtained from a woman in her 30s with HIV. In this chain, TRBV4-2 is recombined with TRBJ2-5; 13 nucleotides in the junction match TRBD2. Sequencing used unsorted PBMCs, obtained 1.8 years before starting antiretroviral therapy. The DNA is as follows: TGTGCCAGCAGCCAAGCCCGGGGGACTAGCGGGGCAAAGACCCAGTACTTC. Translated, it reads CASSQARGTSGAKTQYF.